This TCR beta chain was obtained from a study of cytomegalovirus exposure and HLA in healthy donors. The germline V and J ends were trimmed by 6 bases and 6 bases, with 10 bases remaining between them. The CDR3 extends over 12 amino acids. Per the germline V gene, CDR1 is KGHSH and CDR2 is LQKENI. PCR employed 60 Vbeta and 13 Jbeta primers. The table came from immunoSEQ multiplex PCR; TCRdb's copy has only in-frame clones and leaves some out. The sample has under 150,000 clones, 75% to 85% seen once. V and J are TRBV18 and TRBJ2-3; D is unresolved. Sample: PBMCs. This receptor was identified in a woman aged 40 to 50 in good health and CMV-seropositive. The CDR3 DNA reads TGTGCCAGCTCCCCCCTCGGGGATACGCAGTATTTT. It yields the protein CASSPLGDTQYF.